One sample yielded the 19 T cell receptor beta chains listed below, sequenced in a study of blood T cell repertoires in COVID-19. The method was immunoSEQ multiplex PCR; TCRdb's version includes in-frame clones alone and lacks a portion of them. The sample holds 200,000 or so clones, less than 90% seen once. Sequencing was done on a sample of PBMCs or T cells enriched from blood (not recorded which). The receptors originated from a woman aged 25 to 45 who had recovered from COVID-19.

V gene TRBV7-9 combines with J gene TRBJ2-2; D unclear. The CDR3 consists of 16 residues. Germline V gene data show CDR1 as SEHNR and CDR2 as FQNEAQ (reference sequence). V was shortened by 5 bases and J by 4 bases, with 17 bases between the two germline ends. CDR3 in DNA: TGTGCCAGCAGCCCTTCTGATACCCTCGGCACCGGGGAGCTGTTTTTT. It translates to CASSPSDTLGTGELFF. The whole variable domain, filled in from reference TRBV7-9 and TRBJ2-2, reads DTGVSQNPRHKITKRGQNVTFRCDPISEHNRLYWYRQTLGQGPEFLTYFQNEAQLEKSRLLSDRFSAERPKGSFSTLEIQRTEQGDSAMYLCASSPSDTLGTGELFFGEGSRLTVL.

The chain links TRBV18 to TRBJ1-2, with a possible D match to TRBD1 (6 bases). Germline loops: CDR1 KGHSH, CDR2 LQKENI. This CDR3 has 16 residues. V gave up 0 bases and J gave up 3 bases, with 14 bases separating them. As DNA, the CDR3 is TGTGCCAGCTCACCACCGGGGGCGCAGGGTTACTATGGCTACACCTTC. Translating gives CASSPPGAQGYYGYTF. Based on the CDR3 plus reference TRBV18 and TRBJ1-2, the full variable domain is NAGVMQNPRHLVRRRGQEARLRCSPMKGHSHVYWYRQLPEEGLKFMVYLQKENIIDESGMPKERFSAEFPKEGPSILRIQQVVRGDSAAYFCASSPPGAQGYYGYTFGSGTRLTVV.

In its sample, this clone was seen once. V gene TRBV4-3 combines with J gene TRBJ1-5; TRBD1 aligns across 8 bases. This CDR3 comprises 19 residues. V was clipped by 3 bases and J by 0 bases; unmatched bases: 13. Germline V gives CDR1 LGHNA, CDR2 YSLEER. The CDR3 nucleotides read TGCGCCAGCAGCCAGGACAACGGGACAGGAAGTTATAGCAATCAGCCCCAGCATTTT. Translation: CASSQDNGTGSYSNQPQHF.

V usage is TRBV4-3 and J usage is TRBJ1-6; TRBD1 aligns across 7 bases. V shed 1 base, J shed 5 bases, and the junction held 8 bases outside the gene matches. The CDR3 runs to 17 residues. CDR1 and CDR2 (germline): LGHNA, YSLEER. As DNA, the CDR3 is TGCGCCAGCAGCCAAGCCCCCTCGGGACAGAATAATTCACCCCTCCACTTT. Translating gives CASSQAPSGQNNSPLHF.

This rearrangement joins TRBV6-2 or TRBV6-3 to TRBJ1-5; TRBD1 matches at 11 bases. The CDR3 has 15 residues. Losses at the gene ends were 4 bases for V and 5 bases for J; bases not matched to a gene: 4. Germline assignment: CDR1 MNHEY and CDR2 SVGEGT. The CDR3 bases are TGTGCCAGCAGTTTGGACAGGGGGCGCGATCAGCCCCAGCATTTT. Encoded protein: CASSLDRGRDQPQHF.

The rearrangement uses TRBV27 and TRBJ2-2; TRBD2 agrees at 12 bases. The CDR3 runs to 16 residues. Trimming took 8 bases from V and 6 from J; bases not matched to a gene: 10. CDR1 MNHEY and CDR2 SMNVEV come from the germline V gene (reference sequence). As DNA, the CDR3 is TGTGCCAGCGCGCACCTAGCGGGGGGGCCGTCCGGGGAGCTGTTTTTT. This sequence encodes CASAHLAGGPSGELFF.

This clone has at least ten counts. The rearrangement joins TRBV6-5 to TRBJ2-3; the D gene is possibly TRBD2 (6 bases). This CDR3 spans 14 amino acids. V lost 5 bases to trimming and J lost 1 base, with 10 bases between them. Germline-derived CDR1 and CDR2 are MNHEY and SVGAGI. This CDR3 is CASSITGGTDTQYF. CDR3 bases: TGTGCCAGCAGTATTACGGGGGGCACAGATACGCAGTATTTT.

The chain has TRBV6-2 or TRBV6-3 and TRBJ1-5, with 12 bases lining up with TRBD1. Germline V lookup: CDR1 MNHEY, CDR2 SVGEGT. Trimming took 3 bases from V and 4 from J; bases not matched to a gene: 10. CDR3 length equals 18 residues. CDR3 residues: CASSYFAGQGARNQPQHF. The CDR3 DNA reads TGTGCCAGCAGTTATTTCGCGGGACAGGGGGCCAGAAATCAGCCCCAGCATTTT.

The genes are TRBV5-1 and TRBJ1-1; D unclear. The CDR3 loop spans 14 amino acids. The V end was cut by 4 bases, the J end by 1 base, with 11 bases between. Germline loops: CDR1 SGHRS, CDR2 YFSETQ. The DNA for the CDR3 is TGCGCCAGCAGCCCCGACAAGTCGAACACTGAAGCTTTCTTT. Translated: CASSPDKSNTEAFF.

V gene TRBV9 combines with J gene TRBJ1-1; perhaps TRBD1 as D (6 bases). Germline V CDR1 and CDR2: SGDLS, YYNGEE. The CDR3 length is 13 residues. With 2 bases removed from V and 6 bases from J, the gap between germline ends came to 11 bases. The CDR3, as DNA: TGTGCCAGCAGCGTCACACAGGGCGCTGAAGCTTTCTTT. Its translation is CASSVTQGAEAFF.

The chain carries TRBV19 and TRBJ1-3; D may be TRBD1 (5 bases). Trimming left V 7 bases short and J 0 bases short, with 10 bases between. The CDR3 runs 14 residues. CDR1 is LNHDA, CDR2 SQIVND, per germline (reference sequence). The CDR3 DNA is TGTGCCAGTAAGGGGCTTCTCTCTGGAAACACCATATATTTT. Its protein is CASKGLLSGNTIYF.

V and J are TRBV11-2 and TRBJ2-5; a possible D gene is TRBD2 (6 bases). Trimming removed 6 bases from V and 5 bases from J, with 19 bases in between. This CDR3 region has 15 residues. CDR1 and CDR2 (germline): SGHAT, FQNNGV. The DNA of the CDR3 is TGTGCCAGCAGTCGGGATACGGGGGTCCTGGAGACCCAGTACTTC. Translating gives CASSRDTGVLETQYF. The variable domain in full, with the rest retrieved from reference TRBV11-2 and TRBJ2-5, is EAGVAQSPRYKIIEKRQSVAFWCNPISGHATLYWYQQILGQGPKLLIQFQNNGVVDDSQLPKDRFSAERLKGVDSTLKIQPAKLEDSAVYLCASSRDTGVLETQYFGPGTRLLVL.

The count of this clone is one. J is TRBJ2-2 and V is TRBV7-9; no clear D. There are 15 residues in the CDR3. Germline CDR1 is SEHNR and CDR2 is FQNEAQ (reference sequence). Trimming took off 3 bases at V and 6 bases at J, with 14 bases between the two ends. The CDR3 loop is CASSFRSTTSGELFF. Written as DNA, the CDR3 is TGTGCCAGCAGCTTTAGAAGTACCACCTCCGGGGAGCTGTTTTTT.

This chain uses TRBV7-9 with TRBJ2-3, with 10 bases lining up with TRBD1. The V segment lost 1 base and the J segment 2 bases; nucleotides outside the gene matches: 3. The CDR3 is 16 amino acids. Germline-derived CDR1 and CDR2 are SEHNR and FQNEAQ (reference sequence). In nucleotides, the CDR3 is TGTGCCAGCAGCTTAGGGGGACAGGGGTCCACAGATACGCAGTATTTT. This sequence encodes CASSLGGQGSTDTQYF.

CDR3 nucleotide sequence: TGTGCCAGCAGTTCCAAGACAGGGTTGAACTATGGCTACACCTTC. Protein product: CASSSKTGLNYGYTF. The J gene is TRBJ1-2, the V gene TRBV27; TRBD1 agrees at 7 bases. Losses at the gene ends were 4 bases for V and 2 bases for J; bases not matched to a gene: 7. CDR3 length: 15 amino acids. Germline loops: CDR1 MNHEY, CDR2 SMNVEV (reference sequence).

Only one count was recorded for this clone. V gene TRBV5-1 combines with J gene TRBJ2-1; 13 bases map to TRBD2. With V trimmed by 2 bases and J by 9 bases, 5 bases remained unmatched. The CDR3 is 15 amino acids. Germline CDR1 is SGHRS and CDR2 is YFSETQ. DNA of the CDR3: TGCGCCAGCAGCTTTCGACTAGCGGGGGGTCTTGAGCAGTTCTTC. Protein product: CASSFRLAGGLEQFF.

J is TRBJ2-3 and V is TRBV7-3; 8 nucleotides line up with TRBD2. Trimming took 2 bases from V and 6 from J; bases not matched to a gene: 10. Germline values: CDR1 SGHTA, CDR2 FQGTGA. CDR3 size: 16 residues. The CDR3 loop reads CASSLVPAGAGDTQYF. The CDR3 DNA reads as TGTGCCAGCAGCTTAGTCCCAGCGGGGGCGGGGGATACGCAGTATTTT.

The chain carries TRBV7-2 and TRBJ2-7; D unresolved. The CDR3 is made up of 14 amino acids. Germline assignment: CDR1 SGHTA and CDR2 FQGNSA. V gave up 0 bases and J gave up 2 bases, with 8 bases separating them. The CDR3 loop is CASSLAAKTYEQYF. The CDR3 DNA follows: TGTGCCAGCAGCTTAGCGGCCAAAACCTACGAGCAGTACTTC.

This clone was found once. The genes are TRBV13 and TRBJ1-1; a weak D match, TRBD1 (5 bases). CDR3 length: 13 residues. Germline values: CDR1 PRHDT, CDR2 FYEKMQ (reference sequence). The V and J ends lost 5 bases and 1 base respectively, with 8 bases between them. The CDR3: CASSVQENTEAFF. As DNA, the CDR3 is TGTGCCAGCAGCGTACAGGAGAACACTGAAGCTTTCTTT. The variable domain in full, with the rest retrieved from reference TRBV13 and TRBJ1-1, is AAGVIQSPRHLIKEKRETATLKCYPIPRHDTVYWYQQGPGQDPQFLISFYEKMQSDKGSIPDRFSAQQFSDYHSELNMSSLELGDSALYFCASSVQENTEAFFGQGTRLTVV.